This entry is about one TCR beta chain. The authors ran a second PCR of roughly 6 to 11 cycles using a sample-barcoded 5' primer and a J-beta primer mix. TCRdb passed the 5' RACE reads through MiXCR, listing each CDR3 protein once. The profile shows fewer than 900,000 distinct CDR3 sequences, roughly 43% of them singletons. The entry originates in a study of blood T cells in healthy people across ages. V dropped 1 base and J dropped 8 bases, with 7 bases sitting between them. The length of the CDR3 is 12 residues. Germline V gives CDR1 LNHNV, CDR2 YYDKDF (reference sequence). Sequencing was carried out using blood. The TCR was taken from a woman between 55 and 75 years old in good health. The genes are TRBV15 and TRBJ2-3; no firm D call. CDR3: CATSRGWATQYF. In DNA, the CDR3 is TGTGCCACCAGCAGAGGTTGGGCTACGCAGTATTTT.